The clone carrying this T cell receptor beta chain was counted only a few times. Next came a second PCR, run for roughly 6 to 11 cycles, which used a sample-barcoded 5' primer along with a J-beta primer mix. From the 5' RACE reads, TCRdb called clonotypes with MiXCR, one entry per CDR3 protein. The sample includes 600,000 to 800,000 distinct CDR3 sequences, roughly 21% of them seen just once. The data originate from a study of blood T cells in healthy people across ages. Trimming took 3 bases from V and 0 from J, leaving 12 bases between them. Germline CDR1 is SGDLS and CDR2 is YYNGEE. The CDR3 covers 15 residues.

The TCR comes from a man between 70 and 80 years old in good health. The rearrangement joins TRBV9 to TRBJ2-5, with no clear D. Sequencing input: blood. CDR3 region: CASSDSPWDQETQYF. In DNA, the CDR3 is TGTGCCAGCAGCGACAGCCCCTGGGACCAAGAGACCCAGTACTTC.